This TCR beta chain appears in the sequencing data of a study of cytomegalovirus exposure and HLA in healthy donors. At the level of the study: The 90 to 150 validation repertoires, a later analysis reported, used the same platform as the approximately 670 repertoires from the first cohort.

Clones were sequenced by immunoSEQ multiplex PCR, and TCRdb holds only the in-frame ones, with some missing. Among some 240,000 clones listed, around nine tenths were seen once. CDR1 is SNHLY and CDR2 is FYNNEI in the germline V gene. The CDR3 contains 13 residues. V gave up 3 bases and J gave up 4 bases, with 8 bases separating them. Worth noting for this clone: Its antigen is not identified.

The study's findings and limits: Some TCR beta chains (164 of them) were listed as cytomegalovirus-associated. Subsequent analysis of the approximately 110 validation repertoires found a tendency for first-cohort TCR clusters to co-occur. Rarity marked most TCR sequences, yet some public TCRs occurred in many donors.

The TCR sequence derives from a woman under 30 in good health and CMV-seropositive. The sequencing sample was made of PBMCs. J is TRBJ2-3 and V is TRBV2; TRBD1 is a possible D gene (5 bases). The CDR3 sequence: CASSEQGPDTQYF. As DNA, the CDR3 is TGTGCCAGCAGTGAGCAGGGCCCAGATACGCAGTATTTT.